This T cell receptor beta chain derives from a study of shared clonotypes between healthy human individuals. In the original workflow: ImmunoSEQ only sent back junction sequences with no quality scores, so filtering was done differently. Method: immunoSEQ multiplex PCR; TCRdb's copy keeps in-frame clones and lacks some. That table is the source of V, J and clone size, and D and trimming were worked out from the DNA. The data hold some 1.5 million clones, with roughly 96% observed a single time. The CDR3 is made up of 15 amino acids. CDR1 is MNHNS and CDR2 is SASEGT in the germline V gene. Trimming shortened V by 6 bases and J by 7 bases, and 22 bases separated the two germline ends. This clone was detected once.

The V and J genes are TRBV6-1 and TRBJ2-7; no clear D gene. This TCR was recovered from a man between 25 and 39 years old in good health. Sequenced input: naive CD4+ T cells sorted from blood. Regarding subset: CD45RA+ positively selected. CDR3 DNA: TGTGCCAGCAGCCAACTCCTGGCCCCCCTGGGGGAGCAGTACTTC. Its translation: CASSQLLAPLGEQYF.